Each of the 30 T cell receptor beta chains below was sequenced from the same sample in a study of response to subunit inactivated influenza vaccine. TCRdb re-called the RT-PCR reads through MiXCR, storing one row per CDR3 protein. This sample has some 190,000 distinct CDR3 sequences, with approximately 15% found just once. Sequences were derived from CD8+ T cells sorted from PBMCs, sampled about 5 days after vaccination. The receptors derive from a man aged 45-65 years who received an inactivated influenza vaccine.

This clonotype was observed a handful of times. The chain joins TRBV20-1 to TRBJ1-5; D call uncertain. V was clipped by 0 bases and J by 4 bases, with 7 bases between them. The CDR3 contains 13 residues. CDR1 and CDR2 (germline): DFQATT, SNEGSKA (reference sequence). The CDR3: CSARDRANQPQHF. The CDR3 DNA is TGCAGTGCTAGAGATCGTGCTAATCAGCCCCAGCATTTT.

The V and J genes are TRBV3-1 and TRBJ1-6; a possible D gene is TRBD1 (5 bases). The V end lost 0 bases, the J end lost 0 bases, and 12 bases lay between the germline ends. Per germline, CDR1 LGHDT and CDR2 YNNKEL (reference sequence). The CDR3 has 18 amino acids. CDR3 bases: TGTGCCAGCAGCCAAGATCAACGGGGGAGCTCCTATAATTCACCCCTCCACTTT. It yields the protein CASSQDQRGSSYNSPLHF. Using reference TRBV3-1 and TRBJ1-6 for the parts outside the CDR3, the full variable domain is DTAVSQTPKYLVTQMGNDKSIKCEQNLGHDTMYWYKQDSKKFLKIMFSYNNKELIINETVPNRFSPKSPDKAHLNLHINSLELGDSAVYFCASSQDQRGSSYNSPLHFGNGTRLTVT.

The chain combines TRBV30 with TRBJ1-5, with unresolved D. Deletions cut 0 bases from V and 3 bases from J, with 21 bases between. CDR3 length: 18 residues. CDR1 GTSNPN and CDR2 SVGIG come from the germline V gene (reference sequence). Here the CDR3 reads CAWSVLGLLLGINQPQHF. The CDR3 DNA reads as TGTGCCTGGAGTGTACTCGGCCTCTTGTTGGGAATCAATCAGCCCCAGCATTTT.

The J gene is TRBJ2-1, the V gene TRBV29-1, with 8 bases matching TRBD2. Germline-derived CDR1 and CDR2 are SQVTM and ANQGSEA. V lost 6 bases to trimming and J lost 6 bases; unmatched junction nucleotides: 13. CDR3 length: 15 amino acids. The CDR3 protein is CSVETGLVVTNEQFF. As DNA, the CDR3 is TGCAGCGTAGAAACGGGACTAGTGGTTACCAATGAGCAGTTCTTC.

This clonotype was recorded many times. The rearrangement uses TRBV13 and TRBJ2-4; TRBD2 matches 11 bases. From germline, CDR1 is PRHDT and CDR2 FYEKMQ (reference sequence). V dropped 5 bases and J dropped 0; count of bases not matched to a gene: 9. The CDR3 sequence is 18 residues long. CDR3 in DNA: TGTGCCAGCAGCGCCTTGGGACTAGCGGAACTAGCCAAAAACATTCAGTACTTC. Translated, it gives CASSALGLAELAKNIQYF.

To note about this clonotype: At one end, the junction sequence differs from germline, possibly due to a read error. CDR3 nucleotides: TGTGCCAGCAGCGTATCGGGGGGCGCGGTCGAGCATTACTTC. Its translation: CASSVSGGAVEHYF. The rearrangement uses TRBV9 and TRBJ2-7; maybe TRBD2 (7 bases). This CDR3 spans 14 amino acids. Germline V gene lookup returns CDR1 SGDLS and CDR2 YYNGEE. The full variable domain, completed using reference TRBV9 and TRBJ2-7, is DSGVTQTPKHLITATGQRVTLRCSPRSGDLSVYWYQQSLDQGLQFLIQYYNGEERAKGNILERFSAQQFPDLHSELNLSSLELGDSALYFCASSVSGGAVEHYFGPGTRLTVT.

CDR3 sequence reads: CASSSTGVTGELFF. The DNA of the CDR3 is TGTGCCAGCAGTAGCACCGGGGTGACCGGGGAGCTGTTTTTT. The V call is TRBV6-1, the J call TRBJ2-2, with D maybe TRBD2 (5 bases). This CDR3 comprises 14 residues. Trimming stripped 5 bases from V and 5 bases from J, with 12 bases between. Germline CDR1 MNHNS, CDR2 SASEGT.

CDR3 sequence: CASSQGIGGGYEQFF. CDR3 DNA sequence: TGTGCCAGCAGCCAAGGGATTGGGGGAGGCTATGAGCAGTTCTTC. The J gene is TRBJ2-1, the V gene TRBV3-1; D possibly corresponds to TRBD2 (6 bases). Germline V lookup: CDR1 LGHDT, CDR2 YNNKEL (reference sequence). Trimming took off 1 base at V and 8 bases at J, with 15 bases between the two ends. The CDR3 loop spans 15 amino acids.

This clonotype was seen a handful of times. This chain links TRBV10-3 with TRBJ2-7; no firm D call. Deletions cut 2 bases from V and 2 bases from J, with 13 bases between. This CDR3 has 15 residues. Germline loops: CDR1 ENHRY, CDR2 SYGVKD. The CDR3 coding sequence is TGTGCCATCAGTGAGCCCATTAGTCCCACCTACGAGCAGTACTTC. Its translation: CAISEPISPTYEQYF.

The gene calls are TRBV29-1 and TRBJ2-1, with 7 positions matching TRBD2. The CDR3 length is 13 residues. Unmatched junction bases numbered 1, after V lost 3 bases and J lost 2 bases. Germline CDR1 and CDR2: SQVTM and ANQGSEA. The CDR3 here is CSVDLAAYNEQFF. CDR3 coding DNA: TGCAGCGTTGATCTAGCGGCCTACAATGAGCAGTTCTTC.

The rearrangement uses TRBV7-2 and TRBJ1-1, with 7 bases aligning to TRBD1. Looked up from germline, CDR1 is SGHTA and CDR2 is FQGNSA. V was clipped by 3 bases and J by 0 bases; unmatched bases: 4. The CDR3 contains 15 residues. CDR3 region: CASSFWTGMNTEAFF. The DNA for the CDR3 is TGTGCCAGCAGCTTCTGGACAGGCATGAACACTGAAGCTTTCTTT.

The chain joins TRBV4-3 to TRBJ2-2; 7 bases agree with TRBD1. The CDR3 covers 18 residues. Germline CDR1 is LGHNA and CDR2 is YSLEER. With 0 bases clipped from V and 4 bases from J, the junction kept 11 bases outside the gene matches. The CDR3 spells CASSQDRTGEGSTGELFF. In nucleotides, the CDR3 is TGCGCCAGCAGCCAAGATCGGACAGGTGAAGGGTCCACCGGGGAGCTGTTTTTT.

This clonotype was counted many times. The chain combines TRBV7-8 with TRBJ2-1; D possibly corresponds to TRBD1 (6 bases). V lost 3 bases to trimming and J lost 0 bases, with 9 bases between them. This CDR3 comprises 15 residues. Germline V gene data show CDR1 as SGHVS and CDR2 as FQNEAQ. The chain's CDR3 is CASSLRGSSYNEQFF. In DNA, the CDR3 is TGTGCCAGCAGCTTGAGGGGGAGCTCCTACAATGAGCAGTTCTTC.

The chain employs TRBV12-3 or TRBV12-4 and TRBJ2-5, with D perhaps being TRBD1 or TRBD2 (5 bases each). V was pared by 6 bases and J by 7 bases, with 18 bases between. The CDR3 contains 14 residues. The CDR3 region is CASSPGTQSGTQYF. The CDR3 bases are TGTGCCAGCAGCCCCGGGACCCAGTCTGGGACCCAGTACTTC.

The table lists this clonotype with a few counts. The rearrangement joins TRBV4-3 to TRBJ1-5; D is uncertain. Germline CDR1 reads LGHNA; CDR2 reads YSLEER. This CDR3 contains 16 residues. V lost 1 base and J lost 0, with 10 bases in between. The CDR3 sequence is CASSQVWPDSNQPQHF. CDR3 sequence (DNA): TGCGCCAGCAGCCAAGTTTGGCCGGATAGCAATCAGCCCCAGCATTTT.

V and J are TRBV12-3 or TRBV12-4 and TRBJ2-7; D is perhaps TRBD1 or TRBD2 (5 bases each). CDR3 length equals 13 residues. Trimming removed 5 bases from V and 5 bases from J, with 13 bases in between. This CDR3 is CASSPGRAHEQYF. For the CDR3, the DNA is TGTGCCAGCAGTCCGGGGCGGGCTCACGAGCAGTACTTC.

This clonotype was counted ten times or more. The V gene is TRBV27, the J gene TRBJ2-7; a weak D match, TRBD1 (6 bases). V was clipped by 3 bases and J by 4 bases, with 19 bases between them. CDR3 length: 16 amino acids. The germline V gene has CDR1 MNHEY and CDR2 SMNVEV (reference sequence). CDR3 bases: TGTGCCAGCAGTTTTCGGGGCTCCCTAGGGGGTTACGAGCAGTACTTC. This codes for CASSFRGSLGGYEQYF.

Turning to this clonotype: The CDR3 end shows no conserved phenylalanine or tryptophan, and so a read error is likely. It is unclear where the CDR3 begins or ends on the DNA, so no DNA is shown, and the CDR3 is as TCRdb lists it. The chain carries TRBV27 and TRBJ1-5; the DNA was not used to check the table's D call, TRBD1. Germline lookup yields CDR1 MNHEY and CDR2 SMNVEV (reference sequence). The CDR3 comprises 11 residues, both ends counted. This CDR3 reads CASSLSGGLTC.

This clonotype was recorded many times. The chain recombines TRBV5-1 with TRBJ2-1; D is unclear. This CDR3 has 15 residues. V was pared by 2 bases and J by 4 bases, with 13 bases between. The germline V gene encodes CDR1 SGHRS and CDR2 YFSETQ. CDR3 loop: CASSFLDNMYNEQFF. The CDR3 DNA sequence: TGCGCCAGCAGCTTCCTAGATAATATGTACAATGAGCAGTTCTTC.

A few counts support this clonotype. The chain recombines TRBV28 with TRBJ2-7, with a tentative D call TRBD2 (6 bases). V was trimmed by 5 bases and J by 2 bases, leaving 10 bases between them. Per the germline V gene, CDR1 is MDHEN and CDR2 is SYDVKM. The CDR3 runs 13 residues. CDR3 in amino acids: CASSTPGAYEQYF. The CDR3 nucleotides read TGTGCCAGCAGTACTCCGGGGGCCTACGAGCAGTACTTC.

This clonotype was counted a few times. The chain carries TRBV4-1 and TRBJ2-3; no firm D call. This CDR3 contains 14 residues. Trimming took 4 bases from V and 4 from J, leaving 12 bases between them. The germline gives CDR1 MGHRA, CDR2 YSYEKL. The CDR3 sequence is CASSRLSGADTQYF. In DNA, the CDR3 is TGCGCCAGCAGCCGCCTATCGGGTGCAGATACGCAGTATTTT.

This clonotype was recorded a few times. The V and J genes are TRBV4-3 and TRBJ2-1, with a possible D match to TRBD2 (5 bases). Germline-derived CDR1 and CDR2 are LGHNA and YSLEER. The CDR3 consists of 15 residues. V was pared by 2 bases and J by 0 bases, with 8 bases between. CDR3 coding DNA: TGCGCCAGCAGCCAAAGGGAGTCCTCCTACAATGAGCAGTTCTTC. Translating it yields CASSQRESSYNEQFF.

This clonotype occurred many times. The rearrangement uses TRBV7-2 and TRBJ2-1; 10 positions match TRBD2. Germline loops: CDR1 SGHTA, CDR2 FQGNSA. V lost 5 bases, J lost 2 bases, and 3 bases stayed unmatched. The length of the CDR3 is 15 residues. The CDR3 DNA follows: TGTGCCAGCAGCCCCACTAGCGGGGCCTACAATGAGCAGTTCTTC. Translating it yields CASSPTSGAYNEQFF.

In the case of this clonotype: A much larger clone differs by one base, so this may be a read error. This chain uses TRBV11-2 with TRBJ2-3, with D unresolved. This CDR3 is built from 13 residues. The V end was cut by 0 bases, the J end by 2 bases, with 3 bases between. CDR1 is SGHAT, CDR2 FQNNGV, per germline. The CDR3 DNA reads TGTGCCAGCAGCTTAGAATACACAGATACGCAGTATTTT. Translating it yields CASSLEYTDTQYF.

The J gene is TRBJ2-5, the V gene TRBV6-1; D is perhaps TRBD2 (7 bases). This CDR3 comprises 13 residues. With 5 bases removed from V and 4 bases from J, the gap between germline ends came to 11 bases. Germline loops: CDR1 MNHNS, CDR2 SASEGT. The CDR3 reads CASSQRGGETQYF. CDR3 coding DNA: TGTGCCAGCAGTCAGAGGGGGGGAGAGACCCAGTACTTC.

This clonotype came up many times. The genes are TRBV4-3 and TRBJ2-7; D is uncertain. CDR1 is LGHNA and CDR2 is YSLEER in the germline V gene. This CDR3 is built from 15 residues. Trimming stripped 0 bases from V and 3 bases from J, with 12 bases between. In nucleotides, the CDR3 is TGCGCCAGCAGCCAAGAACTTCTAACGTACTACGAGCAGTACTTC. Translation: CASSQELLTYYEQYF.

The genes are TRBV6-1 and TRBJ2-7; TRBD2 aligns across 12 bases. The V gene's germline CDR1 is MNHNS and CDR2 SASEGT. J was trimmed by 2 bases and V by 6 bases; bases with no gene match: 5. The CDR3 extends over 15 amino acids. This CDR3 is CASRGLAGRPYEQYF. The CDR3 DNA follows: TGTGCCAGCAGGGGACTAGCGGGTCGGCCCTACGAGCAGTACTTC.

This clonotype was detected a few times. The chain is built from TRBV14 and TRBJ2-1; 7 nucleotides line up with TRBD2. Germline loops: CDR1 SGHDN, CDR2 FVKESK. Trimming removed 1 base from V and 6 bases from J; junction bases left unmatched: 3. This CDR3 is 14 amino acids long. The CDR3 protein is CASSQARTSNEQFF. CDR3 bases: TGTGCCAGCAGCCAAGCAAGGACTAGCAATGAGCAGTTCTTC.

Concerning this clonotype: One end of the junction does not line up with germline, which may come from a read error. CDR3 nucleotide sequence: TGTGCCAGCAGCCAAGATTCAGGTTATGAAACTTTCTTT. Protein: CASSQDSGYETFF. The genes are TRBV3-1 and TRBJ1-1; D is unresolved. The CDR3 covers 13 residues. CDR1 LGHDT and CDR2 YNNKEL come from the germline V gene (reference sequence). The entire variable domain, with the rest obtained from reference TRBV3-1 and TRBJ1-1, is as follows: DTAVSQTPKYLVTQMGNDKSIKCEQNLGHDTMYWYKQDSKKFLKIMFSYNNKELIINETVPNRFSPKSPDKAHLNLHINSLELGDSAVYFCASSQDSGYETFFGQGTRLTVV.

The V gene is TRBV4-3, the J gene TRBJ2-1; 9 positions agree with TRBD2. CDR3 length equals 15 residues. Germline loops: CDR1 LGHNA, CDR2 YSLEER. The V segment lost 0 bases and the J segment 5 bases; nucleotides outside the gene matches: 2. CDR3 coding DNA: TGCGCCAGCAGCCAAGATGAGCGGGGGGACAATGAGCAGTTCTTC. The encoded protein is CASSQDERGDNEQFF.